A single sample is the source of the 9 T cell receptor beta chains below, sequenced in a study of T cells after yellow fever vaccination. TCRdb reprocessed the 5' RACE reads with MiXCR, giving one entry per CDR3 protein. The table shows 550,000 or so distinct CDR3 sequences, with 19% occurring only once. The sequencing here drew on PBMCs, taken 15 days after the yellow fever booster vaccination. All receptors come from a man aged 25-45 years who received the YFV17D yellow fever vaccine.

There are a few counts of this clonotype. In DNA form, the CDR3 reads TGCAGTGCTAGAGATCTTTACAGGCAGAGCCTCAATGAGCAGTTCTTC. Its translation: CSARDLYRQSLNEQFF. The rearrangement joins TRBV20-1 to TRBJ2-1; D is perhaps TRBD1 (5 bases). V gave up 0 bases and J gave up 6 bases, with 18 bases separating them. This CDR3 comprises 16 residues. Per the germline V gene, CDR1 is DFQATT and CDR2 is SNEGSKA (reference sequence).

The CDR3 DNA follows: TGCGCCAGCAGCACCCCGGGACAGGCCTACGAGCAGTACTTC. Translated, it gives CASSTPGQAYEQYF. The chain couples TRBV5-1 to TRBJ2-7; 8 nucleotides match TRBD1. Germline V gene sequence: CDR1 SGHRS, CDR2 YFSETQ. V lost 4 bases to trimming and J lost 2 bases; unmatched junction nucleotides: 5. The length of the CDR3 is 14 residues.

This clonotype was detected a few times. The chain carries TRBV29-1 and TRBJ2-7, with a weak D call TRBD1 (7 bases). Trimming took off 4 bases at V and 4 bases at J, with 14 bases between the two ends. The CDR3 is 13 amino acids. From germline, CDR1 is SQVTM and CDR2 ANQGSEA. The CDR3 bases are TGCAGCGTTGGGGCGGCAGGGGGGTACGAGCAGTACTTC. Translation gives CSVGAAGGYEQYF.

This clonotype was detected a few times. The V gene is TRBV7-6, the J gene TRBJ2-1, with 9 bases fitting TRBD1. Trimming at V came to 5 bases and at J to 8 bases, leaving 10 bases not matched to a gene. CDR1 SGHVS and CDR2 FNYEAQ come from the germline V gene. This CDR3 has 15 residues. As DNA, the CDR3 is TGTGCCAGCAGCCCACCGGGACAGGGTTATGATGAGCAGTTCTTC. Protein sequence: CASSPPGQGYDEQFF.

The CDR3 region has the DNA TGTGCCAGCAGCTTAGCTCGTAACTCTGGGGCCAACGTCCTGACTTTC. Its translation: CASSLARNSGANVLTF. This chain links TRBV7-2 with TRBJ2-6; D uncertain. This CDR3 region has 16 residues. The V and J ends lost 0 bases and 0 bases respectively, with 6 bases between them. The germline gives CDR1 SGHTA, CDR2 FQGNSA.

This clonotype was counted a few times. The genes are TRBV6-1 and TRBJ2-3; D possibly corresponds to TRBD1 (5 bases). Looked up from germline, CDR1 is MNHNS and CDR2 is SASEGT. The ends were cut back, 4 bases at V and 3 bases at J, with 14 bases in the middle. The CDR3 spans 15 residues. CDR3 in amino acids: CASSGGLGWTDTQYF. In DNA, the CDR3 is TGTGCCAGCAGTGGGGGCTTGGGTTGGACAGATACGCAGTATTTT.

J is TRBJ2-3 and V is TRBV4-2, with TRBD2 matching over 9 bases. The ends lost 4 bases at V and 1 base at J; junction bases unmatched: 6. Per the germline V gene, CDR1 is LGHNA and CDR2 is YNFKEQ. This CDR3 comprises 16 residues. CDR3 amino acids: CASSRQTSGGTDTQYF. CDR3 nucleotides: TGTGCCAGCAGCCGTCAGACTAGCGGTGGCACAGATACGCAGTATTTT.

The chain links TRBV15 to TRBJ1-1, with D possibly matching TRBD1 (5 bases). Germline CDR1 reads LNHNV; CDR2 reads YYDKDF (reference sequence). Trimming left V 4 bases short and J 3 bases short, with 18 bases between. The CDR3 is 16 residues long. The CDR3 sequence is CATSMPIRVLDTEAFF. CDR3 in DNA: TGTGCCACCAGCATGCCGATCAGGGTCTTGGACACTGAAGCTTTCTTT.

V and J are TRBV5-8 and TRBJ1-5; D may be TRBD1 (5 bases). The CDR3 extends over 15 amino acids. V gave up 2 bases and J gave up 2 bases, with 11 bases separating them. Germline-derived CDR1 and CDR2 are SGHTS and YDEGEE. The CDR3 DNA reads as TGTGCCAGCAGCTTCTGGACAAACGGCAATCAGCCCCAGCATTTT. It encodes CASSFWTNGNQPQHF.